This entry is about one T cell receptor beta chain. No antigen is known for it. Each CDR3 protein gets one entry after TCRdb re-called the 5' RACE reads with MiXCR. The sample shows more than 80,000 distinct CDR3 sequences, more than 15% of them seen only once. The entry originates in a study of T-cell memory formation after mild COVID-19. The overall study: In these data, TCR clusters were largely donor specific.

Study outcomes and limitations: Mainly CM and EM harbored the contracting CD4+ clones; mainly EMRA harbored the CD8+ ones. Contracting clones, day 15 to 85, had balanced CD4/CD8, and later expanders favored CD4+.

Specimen: PBMCs or a T cell subset sorted from them (not recorded which). The clonotype comes from an adult woman who had mild COVID-19 (a few samples of this study predate the infection). Cell type and time point are not known.

Here the CDR3 DNA reads TGTGCCAGCAGATCGGGGGGCAACACCGGGGAGCTGTTTTTT. Translating gives CASRSGGNTGELFF. The chain is built from TRBV6-1 and TRBJ2-2, with a tentative D call TRBD2 (7 bases). CDR3 length: 14 amino acids. CDR1 is MNHNS and CDR2 is SASEGT in the germline V gene. V was pared by 6 bases and J by 2 bases, with 10 bases between.